This passage covers 25 T cell receptor beta chains from one sample sequenced in a study of T cell responses to AZD1222 COVID-19 vaccine (dated by TCRdb to the early 2020s). Reading the label with the study, this specimen's time point is: about 28 days (+/-7) after the second vaccine dose. Library prep was done by the immunoSEQ multiplex PCR assay. The clones in this table, taken by TCRdb from immuneACCESS, are in-frame only. Not every clone is retained; where verified, under half of the shortfall comes from an unresolved V gene, and the cause of the rest is unknown. The sample profile shows fewer than 150,000 clones; roughly 92% of them were found once. The biggest ten clones account for about a tenth of the sample. Sample: peripheral blood, taken 28 days after the second AZD1222 dose. These receptors all come from an adult who received the AZD1222 COVID-19 vaccine.

This clone was detected once. The rearrangement uses TRBV5-6 and TRBJ1-4; D may be TRBD1 (6 bases). Trimming shortened V by 2 bases and J by 5 bases, and 16 bases separated the two germline ends. The CDR3 is 16 residues long. Germline CDR1 reads SGHDT; CDR2 reads YYEEEE. CDR3 nucleotides: TGTGCCAGCAGCTTACAGGGTCCCCTAGAAAATGAAAAACTGTTTTTT. This translates into CASSLQGPLENEKLFF.

The chain links TRBV28 to TRBJ1-2; 8 bases line up with TRBD1. J lost 5 bases, V lost 6 bases, and 8 bases had no gene match. This CDR3 region has 14 residues. The V gene's germline CDR1 is MDHEN and CDR2 SYDVKM. As DNA, the CDR3 is TGTGCCAGCAGCACTGACAGGGGTCGGTATGGCTACACCTTC. It is translated as CASSTDRGRYGYTF.

The chain couples TRBV5-4 to TRBJ2-3; TRBD2 agrees at 8 bases. V lost 5 bases to trimming and J lost 2 bases; unmatched junction nucleotides: 7. Germline lookup yields CDR1 SGHNT and CDR2 YYREEE (reference sequence). This CDR3 contains 15 residues. The CDR3 protein is CASRSSSGYTDTQYF. CDR3 DNA: TGTGCCAGCAGATCTTCTAGCGGGTACACAGATACGCAGTATTTT. The complete variable domain, with remaining parts taken from reference TRBV5-4 and TRBJ2-3, reads ETGVTQSPTHLIKTRGQQVTLRCSSQSGHNTVSWYQQALGQGPQFIFQYYREEENGRGNFPPRFSGLQFPNYSSELNVNALELDDSALYLCASRSSSGYTDTQYFGPGTRLTVL.

The CDR3, as DNA: TGCGCCAGCAGCCAAAAAAGTGGGACAGGGGCAGATACGCAGTATTTT. Translation: CASSQKSGTGADTQYF. The chain uses TRBV4-3 and TRBJ2-3, with 10 bases fitting TRBD1. Germline V gives CDR1 LGHNA, CDR2 YSLEER. V was pared by 2 bases and J by 4 bases, with 6 bases of the junction left unmatched. The CDR3 is 16 amino acids.

The CDR3 spells CASSTGHATNEKLFF. The CDR3 coding sequence is TGTGCCAGCAGCACAGGACATGCAACTAATGAAAAACTGTTTTTT. This sequence joins TRBV5-8 and TRBJ1-4; D may be TRBD1 (5 bases). Germline-derived CDR1 and CDR2 are SGHTS and YDEGEE. This CDR3 contains 15 residues. Trimming took off 4 bases at V and 0 bases at J, with 10 bases between the two ends.

The chain joins TRBV29-1 to TRBJ1-2; the D is unclear. V lost 3 bases and J lost 8, with 10 bases in between. CDR3 size: 11 residues. Germline CDR1 and CDR2: SQVTM and ANQGSEA. The CDR3 protein is CSVEGSGGYTF. The CDR3 nucleotides read TGCAGCGTTGAGGGCAGCGGGGGCTACACCTTC.

This clone has just one count. V and J are TRBV4-3 and TRBJ1-3; D remains ambiguous. The V end was cut by 1 base, the J end by 2 bases, with 3 bases between. The CDR3 length is 13 residues. Germline V gene data show CDR1 as LGHNA and CDR2 as YSLEER. The CDR3 here is CASSQGPGNTIYF. CDR3 nucleotide sequence: TGCGCCAGCAGCCAAGGGCCTGGAAACACCATATATTTT.

This rearrangement joins TRBV6-5 to TRBJ1-2; TRBD1 might be the D (5 bases). The CDR3 has 14 residues. The germline V gene has CDR1 MNHEY and CDR2 SVGAGI. V lost 2 bases, J lost 7 bases, and 14 bases lay in between. The CDR3 DNA is TGTGCCAGCAGTTACATGGGTGGAGGGGTTGGCTACACCTTC. Translating gives CASSYMGGGVGYTF.

This clone came up once. The chain combines TRBV25-1 with TRBJ1-2; D unresolved. This CDR3 region has 13 residues. V lost 2 bases to trimming and J lost 3 bases, with 7 bases between them. Germline loops: CDR1 MGHDK, CDR2 SYGVNS. CDR3 nucleotide sequence: TGTGCCAGCAGTGAAGGGAGGGACTATGGCTACACCTTC. Encoded protein: CASSEGRDYGYTF.

CDR3 sequence (DNA): TGTGCCAGCAGCATGGGCCTGGCGAACACCGGGGAGCTGTTTTTT. Translated: CASSMGLANTGELFF. This chain joins TRBV21-1 and TRBJ2-2; the table assigns TRBD1, which was not confirmed against the DNA. TRBV21-1 is a pseudogene locus. The CDR3 runs 15 residues.

The table lists this clone with a count of one. The chain recombines TRBV7-9 with TRBJ1-4, with 10 bases that match TRBD1. V gave up 6 bases and J gave up 3 bases; unmatched junction bases: 4. Germline CDR1 SEHNR, CDR2 FQNEAQ (reference sequence). The CDR3 is made up of 15 amino acids. CDR3 in amino acids: CASSPGQGANEKLFF. CDR3 sequence (DNA): TGTGCCAGCAGTCCCGGACAGGGGGCTAATGAAAAACTGTTTTTT.

A few counts support this clone. V is TRBV6-2 or TRBV6-3 and J is TRBJ2-1, with TRBD1 as a possible D gene (6 bases). The length of the CDR3 is 16 residues. Germline assignment: CDR1 MNHEY and CDR2 SVGEGT. The germline V and J ends were trimmed by 0 bases and 7 bases, with 16 bases remaining between them. The CDR3 is CASSYSTSGAWNEQFF. The CDR3 nucleotides read TGTGCCAGCAGTTACTCTACATCAGGGGCCTGGAATGAGCAGTTCTTC.

This chain uses TRBV5-6 with TRBJ2-1; no firm D call. The CDR3 has 12 residues. CDR1 is SGHDT and CDR2 is YYEEEE in the germline V gene. Trimming stripped 0 bases from V and 9 bases from J, with 7 bases between. The CDR3 DNA sequence: TGTGCCAGCAGCTTGGTAGGGCGTGAGCAGTTCTTC. Protein: CASSLVGREQFF.

The chain couples TRBV2 to TRBJ2-3; 7 nucleotides line up with TRBD1. The germline CDR1 and CDR2 sequences are SNHLY and FYNNEI. The CDR3 contains 17 residues. With V trimmed by 8 bases and J by 2 bases, 16 bases remained unmatched. DNA for the CDR3: TGTGCCAGCTACCGGGACAGAAAAATAAAACCCACAGATACGCAGTATTTT. Translating gives CASYRDRKIKPTDTQYF.

This rearrangement joins TRBV6-1 to TRBJ2-7; the match to TRBD2 covers 8 bases. With 0 bases clipped from V and 2 bases from J, the junction kept 6 bases outside the gene matches. This CDR3 has 16 amino acids. Germline V gives CDR1 MNHNS, CDR2 SASEGT. The CDR3 region has the DNA TGTGCCAGCAGTGAAGCAACTAGCGGACTGCCCTACGAGCAGTACTTC. Translating gives CASSEATSGLPYEQYF.

The V call is TRBV12-3 or TRBV12-4, the J call TRBJ1-1, with 7 nucleotides matching TRBD1. The V gene end was trimmed by 6 bases and the J gene end by 10 bases; junction bases not matched to a gene: 8. This CDR3 is built from 12 residues. CDR3 protein: CASSPGGTPAFF. In DNA form, the CDR3 reads TGTGCCAGCAGCCCAGGGGGGACACCAGCTTTCTTT.

The V call is TRBV7-3, the J call TRBJ1-1; D might be TRBD1 (5 bases). Germline CDR1 and CDR2: SGHTA and FQGTGA. V lost 4 bases and J lost 2, with 11 bases in between. The CDR3 runs to 14 residues. The CDR3 here is CASSSTGPNTEAFF. The DNA for the CDR3 is TGTGCCAGCAGCTCAACAGGCCCCAACACTGAAGCTTTCTTT.

The chain links TRBV9 to TRBJ2-3; TRBD2 agrees at 12 bases. The CDR3 loop spans 15 amino acids. V was pared by 7 bases and J by 4 bases, with 7 bases of the junction left unmatched. From germline, CDR1 is SGDLS and CDR2 YYNGEE. The CDR3 loop is CASSAASGGADTQYF. CDR3 in DNA: TGTGCCAGCTCTGCCGCTAGCGGGGGGGCAGATACGCAGTATTTT.

This clone was counted between two and nine times. The chain recombines TRBV7-9 with TRBJ1-4, with TRBD1 as a possible D gene (5 bases). The CDR3 spans 15 residues. Germline V gene lookup returns CDR1 SEHNR and CDR2 FQNEAQ (reference sequence). With 3 bases removed from V and 3 bases from J, the gap between germline ends came to 11 bases. This CDR3 reads CASSFPGRANEKLFF. CDR3 nucleotides: TGTGCCAGCAGCTTCCCGGGACGGGCTAATGAAAAACTGTTTTTT.

As for this clone: The same CDR3 arises from other DNA sequences in this sample as well. V gene TRBV7-2 combines with J gene TRBJ1-5; the D gene is possibly TRBD1 (6 bases). Germline values: CDR1 SGHTA, CDR2 FQGNSA. Trimming left V 4 bases short and J 4 bases short, with 8 bases between. CDR3 length: 13 residues. Here the CDR3 reads CASSSQGNQPQHF. The CDR3 DNA reads as TGTGCCAGCAGCTCCCAGGGGAATCAGCCCCAGCATTTT.

The genes are TRBV10-1 and TRBJ2-4; D might be TRBD1 (5 bases). V was shortened by 3 bases and J by 4 bases, with 16 bases between the two germline ends. There are 16 residues in the CDR3. Per the germline V gene, CDR1 is WNHNN and CDR2 is SYGVQD (reference sequence). The CDR3 loop is CASSEGVATGKNIQYF. DNA of the CDR3: TGCGCCAGCAGTGAAGGGGTGGCAACCGGGAAAAACATTCAGTACTTC.

V and J are TRBV7-8 and TRBJ1-3, with no clear D. Trimming shortened V by 5 bases and J by 0 bases, and 11 bases separated the two germline ends. The CDR3 has 15 amino acids. Germline CDR1 is SGHVS and CDR2 is FQNEAQ. CDR3 region: CASSPTLFSGNTIYF. The CDR3 nucleotides read TGTGCCAGCAGCCCCACGCTGTTCTCTGGAAACACCATATATTTT. Full variable domain (outside the CDR3, taken from reference TRBV7-8 and TRBJ1-3): GAGVSQSPRYKVAKRGQDVALRCDPISGHVSLFWYQQALGQGPEFLTYFQNEAQLDKSGLPSDRFFAERPEGSVSTLKIQRTQQEDSAVYLCASSPTLFSGNTIYFGEGSWLTVV.

The chain employs TRBV7-7 and TRBJ2-5, with 9 bases aligning to TRBD2. This CDR3 region has 14 residues. V dropped 4 bases and J dropped 5; count of bases not matched to a gene: 5. Per germline, CDR1 SSHAT and CDR2 FNYEAQ (reference sequence). The CDR3 reads CASSSSLAGETQYF. CDR3 sequence (DNA): TGTGCCAGCAGCTCCAGTCTAGCGGGGGAGACCCAGTACTTC. Full variable domain (remainder filled in from reference TRBV7-7 and TRBJ2-5): GAGVSQSPRYKVTKRGQDVTLRCDPISSHATLYWYQQALGQGPEFLTYFNYEAQPDKSGLPSDRFSAERPEGSISTLTIQRTEQRDSAMYRCASSSSLAGETQYFGPGTRLLVL.

This chain joins TRBV19 and TRBJ1-5; D is unresolved. Per germline, CDR1 LNHDA and CDR2 SQIVND (reference sequence). This CDR3 has 14 residues. Trimming removed 7 bases from V and 2 bases from J, with 12 bases in between. DNA for the CDR3: TGTGCCAGTAACCCGGGAGGGCGCAATCAGCCCCAGCATTTT. Amino acids: CASNPGGRNQPQHF.

As regards this clone: Additional DNA sequences in this sample encode the identical CDR3. V and J are TRBV7-2 and TRBJ1-5; D remains unclear. CDR3 length: 13 amino acids. Germline loops: CDR1 SGHTA, CDR2 FQGNSA. Trimming took 5 bases from V and 4 from J, leaving 9 bases between them. In DNA, the CDR3 is TGTGCCAGCAGCCAGGAACAGAATCAGCCCCAGCATTTT. Translating it yields CASSQEQNQPQHF.